This TCR beta chain comes out of a study of molecular identifiers for immune sequencing clone quantification. This clonotype was counted at least ten times. TCRdb reanalysed the PCR reads using MiXCR and keeps one entry per CDR3 protein. The sample lists a few hundred thousand distinct CDR3 sequences, 24% occurring once. From approximately 20,000 to 1,000,000 sorted cells, naive CD8 libraries were generated with 10%, 30% or 50% RNA. The CDR3 consists of 13 residues. V gave up 3 bases and J gave up 2 bases, with 7 bases separating them. In germline, CDR1 is SGDLS, CDR2 YYNGEE. This receptor was taken from a human donor in good health. Some libraries in this study had Jurkat cell RNA spiked in. The sequenced material came from naive CD8+ T cells from blood, with Jurkat cell RNA spiked in. Subset defined: FACS-sorted CD8+CD4-CCR7+CD45RA+ naive T cells. The rearrangement joins TRBV9 to TRBJ2-3, with D unresolved. Here the CDR3 DNA reads TGTGCCAGCAGCGAGCTCCTCACAGATACGCAGTATTTT. The encoded protein is CASSELLTDTQYF.